The rows below give T cell receptor beta chains drawn from one sample of a study of PD-1 blockade in mismatch repair-deficient tumors. The assay was immunoSEQ multiplex PCR, and TCRdb's table has in-frame clones only and misses some. The repertoire holds fewer than 13,000 clones, about 89% seen once, with 9.7% in the top ten. Their antigens remain unidentified. Sequences were derived from cells cultured in vitro, sampled from a patient treated with pembrolizumab. Receptors originate from an adult with mismatch repair-deficient cancer. CDR3s include the opening cysteine and the closing phenylalanine or tryptophan. D genes are given only for firm matches. The listing skips clone size in some rows; elsewhere it reads once, few, many or a size class.

V	length	D	size	J	CDR3	DNA
TRBV6-1	15	.	.	TRBJ1-5	CASSWSAGGNQPQHF	TGTGCCAGCAGCTGGAGCGCAGGGGGCAATCAGCCCCAGCATTTT
TRBV30	13	.	.	TRBJ1-5	CAWNRGINQPQHF	TGTGCCTGGAACCGAGGAATCAATCAGCCCCAGCATTTT
TRBV5-1	14	.	.	TRBJ2-5	CASSQGAARETQYF	TGCGCCAGCAGTCAAGGGGCAGCCAGGGAGACCCAGTACTTC
TRBV10-3	16	TRBD2	.	TRBJ2-7	CAISEVASGRAYEQYF	TGTGCCATCAGTGAGGTGGCTAGCGGGAGGGCCTACGAGCAGTACTTC
TRBV28	14	.	.	TRBJ1-1	CASRAGVMNTEAFF	TGTGCCAGCAGGGCAGGGGTGATGAACACTGAAGCTTTCTTT
TRBV7-3	16	TRBD2	.	TRBJ2-1	CASSGGGLAGYNEQFF	TGTGCCAGCAGCGGTGGTGGTCTAGCGGGCTACAATGAGCAGTTCTTC
TRBV11-1	15	TRBD2	.	TRBJ2-7	CASSSGSGGPYEQYF	TGTGCCAGCAGCTCCGGTAGCGGGGGCCCCTACGAGCAGTACTTC
TRBV19	14	.	once	TRBJ2-1	CASSPRATYNEQFF	TGTGCCAGTAGTCCGAGGGCCACTTACAATGAGCAGTTCTTC
TRBV27	14	.	.	TRBJ1-5	CASSLGLGYQPQHF	TGTGCCAGCAGTTTGGGGCTGGGGTATCAGCCCCAGCATTTT
TRBV28	16	.	few	TRBJ1-4	CASSSPPGDTNEKLFF	TGTGCCAGCAGTTCCCCCCCGGGGGACACTAATGAAAAACTGTTTTTT
TRBV7-3	16	TRBD2	.	TRBJ2-1	CASSSPSGRALNEQFF	TGTGCCAGCAGCTCCCCTAGCGGGAGGGCCCTAAATGAGCAGTTCTTC
TRBV19	15	.	few	TRBJ2-2	CASSIFRDNTGELFF	TGTGCCAGTAGTATATTCCGGGACAACACCGGGGAGCTGTTTTTT
TRBV14	16	.	.	TRBJ2-3	CASSLEGGGSTDTQYF	TGTGCCAGCAGCCTAGAGGGAGGGGGAAGCACAGATACGCAGTATTTT
TRBV27	16	TRBD2	.	TRBJ2-1	CASSLLPAGSLQEQFF	TGTGCCAGCAGTTTACTTCCAGCGGGATCCCTCCAGGAGCAGTTCTTC
TRBV9	15	.	.	TRBJ1-1	CASSAGGGLWTEAFF	TGTGCCAGCAGCGCTGGAGGGGGGTTATGGACTGAAGCTTTCTTT
TRBV7-2	15	TRBD2	.	TRBJ2-2	CASSPRGTSAGELFF	TGTGCCAGCAGCCCCCGAGGAACTAGCGCCGGGGAGCTGTTTTTT
TRBV10-2	13	TRBD2	once	TRBJ2-1	CAKGQGLASEQFF	TGCGCCAAGGGCCAGGGACTAGCGAGTGAGCAGTTCTTC
TRBV5-1	12	.	.	TRBJ2-1	CAPRTAYNEQFF	TGCGCCCCTCGGACAGCCTACAATGAGCAGTTCTTC
TRBV2	13	.	.	TRBJ1-3	CASSAGSGNTIYF	TGTGCCAGCAGTGCTGGTTCTGGAAACACCATATATTTT
TRBV9	16	.	once	TRBJ2-7	CASSVEGGGHSYEQYF	TGTGCCAGCAGCGTAGAAGGAGGGGGACACTCCTACGAGCAGTACTTC